This entry describes one T cell receptor beta chain. The antigen is undetermined. The method was immunoSEQ multiplex PCR; TCRdb's version includes in-frame clones alone and lacks a portion of them. The data show roughly 140,000 clones, with roughly nine tenths seen just once and less than 2% held by the top ten. This sample was taken from a study of T cell responses to AZD1222 COVID-19 vaccine. Turning to the study itself: Timing groups of about 4 and about 12 weeks for second doses were pooled.

General study points: The study sampled repertoires only after the peak T cell response.

CDR1 is MNHEY and CDR2 is SVGAGI in the germline V gene. CDR3 size: 14 residues. With 10 bases removed from V and 4 bases from J, the gap between germline ends came to 17 bases. The sample here was peripheral blood, taken on day 0 of AZD1222 vaccination. The TCR was taken from an adult in good health. The chain carries TRBV6-5 and TRBJ1-3; perhaps TRBD1 as D (6 bases). The CDR3 sequence is CATKSGGWGNTIYF. The CDR3 region has the DNA TGTGCCACAAAGAGCGGGGGCTGGGGAAACACCATATATTTT.